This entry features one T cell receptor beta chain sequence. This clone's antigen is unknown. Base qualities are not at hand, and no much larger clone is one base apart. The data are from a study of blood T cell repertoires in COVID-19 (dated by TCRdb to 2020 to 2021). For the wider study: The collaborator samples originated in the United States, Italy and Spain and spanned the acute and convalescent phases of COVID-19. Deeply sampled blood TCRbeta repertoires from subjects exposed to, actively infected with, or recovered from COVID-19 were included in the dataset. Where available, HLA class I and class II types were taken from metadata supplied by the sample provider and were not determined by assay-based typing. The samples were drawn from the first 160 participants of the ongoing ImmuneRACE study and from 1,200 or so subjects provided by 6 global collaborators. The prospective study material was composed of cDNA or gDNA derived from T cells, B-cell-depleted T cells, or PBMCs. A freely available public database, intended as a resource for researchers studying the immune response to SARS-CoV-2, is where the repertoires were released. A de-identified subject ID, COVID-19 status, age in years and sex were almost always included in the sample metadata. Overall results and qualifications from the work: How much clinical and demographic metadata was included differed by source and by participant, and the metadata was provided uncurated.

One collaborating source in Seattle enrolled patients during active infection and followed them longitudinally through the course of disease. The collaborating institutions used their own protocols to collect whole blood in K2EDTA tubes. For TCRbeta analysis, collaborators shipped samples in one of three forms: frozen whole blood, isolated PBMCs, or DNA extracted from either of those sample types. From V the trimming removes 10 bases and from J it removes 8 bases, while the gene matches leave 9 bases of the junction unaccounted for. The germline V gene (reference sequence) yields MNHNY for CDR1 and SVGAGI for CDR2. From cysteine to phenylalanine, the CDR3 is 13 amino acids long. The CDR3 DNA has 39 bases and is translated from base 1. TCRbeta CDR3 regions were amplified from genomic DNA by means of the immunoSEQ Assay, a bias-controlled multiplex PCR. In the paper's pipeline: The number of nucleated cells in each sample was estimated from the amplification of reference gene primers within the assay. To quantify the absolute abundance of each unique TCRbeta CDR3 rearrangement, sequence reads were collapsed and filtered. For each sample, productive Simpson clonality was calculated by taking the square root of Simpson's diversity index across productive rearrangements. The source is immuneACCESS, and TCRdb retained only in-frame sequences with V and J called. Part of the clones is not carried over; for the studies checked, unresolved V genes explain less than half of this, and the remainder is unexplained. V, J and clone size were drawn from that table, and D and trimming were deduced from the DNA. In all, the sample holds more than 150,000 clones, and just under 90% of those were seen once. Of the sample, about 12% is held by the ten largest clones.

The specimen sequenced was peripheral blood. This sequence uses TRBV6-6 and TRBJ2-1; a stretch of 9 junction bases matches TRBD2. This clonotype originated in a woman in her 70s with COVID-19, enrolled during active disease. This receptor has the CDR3 CATLAGGPYEQFF. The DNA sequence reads TGTGCCACCCTTGCGGGAGGGCCATATGAGCAGTTCTTC.